A single sample is the source of the 6 T cell receptor beta chains below, sequenced in a study of technical replicates of blood from a handful of donors (dated by TCRdb to 2016 to 2017). Library construction relied on the immunoSEQ multiplex PCR assay. What TCRdb holds here is the immuneACCESS table cut down to in-frame rearrangements. Part of the clones is not present; checked against another copy, under half of the missing clones reflect an unresolved V gene, and the others are unexplained. For this sample there are nearly 90,000 clones; 95% appear just once. The ten top clones hold 0.34% of the sample. Material for sequencing was T cells isolated from PBMCs. These receptors were obtained from a human donor in good health.

The J gene is TRBJ1-3, the V gene TRBV29-1; 7 bases map to TRBD1. After removal of 3 bases from V and 1 base from J, the junction contained 9 bases not matched to a gene. There are 16 residues in the CDR3. Per the germline V gene, CDR1 is SQVTM and CDR2 is ANQGSEA. The CDR3 coding sequence is TGCAGCGTTGAGAAGTTTAAGGGGGCATCTGGAAACACCATATATTTT. Amino acids: CSVEKFKGASGNTIYF.

The rearrangement uses TRBV7-3 and TRBJ2-1, with 14 bases matching TRBD2. The CDR3 is 18 residues long. Per the germline V gene, CDR1 is SGHTA and CDR2 is FQGTGA. Trimming at V came to 1 base and at J to 4 bases, leaving 6 bases not matched to a gene. In nucleotides, the CDR3 is TGTGCCAGCAGCTTAAGCGGGACTAGCGGGAGAAGGTACAATGAGCAGTTCTTC. Protein product: CASSLSGTSGRRYNEQFF.

This clone appeared once. V and J are TRBV5-4 and TRBJ1-2; a weak D match, TRBD1 (6 bases). The germline V gene has CDR1 SGHNT and CDR2 YYREEE (reference sequence). The CDR3 consists of 13 residues. V was cut by 7 bases and J by 0 bases, with 10 bases left in between. This CDR3 reads CASSRGANYGYTF. The CDR3 nucleotides are TGTGCCAGCTCCAGGGGAGCTAACTATGGCTACACCTTC.

V is TRBV19 and J is TRBJ2-7; 13 bases agree with TRBD2. Germline CDR1 is LNHDA and CDR2 is SQIVND (reference sequence). V was pared by 10 bases and J by 6 bases, with 3 bases of the junction left unmatched. This CDR3 spans 12 amino acids. Here the CDR3 DNA reads TGTGCCACCGGGACTAGCGGGACCGAGCAGTACTTC. It is translated as CATGTSGTEQYF.

This clone was found a few times. This chain joins TRBV30 and TRBJ1-1; TRBD1 agrees at 7 bases. V was pared by 4 bases and J by 8 bases, with 10 bases of the junction left unmatched. The CDR3 contains 13 residues. Germline CDR1 is GTSNPN and CDR2 is SVGIG (reference sequence). The CDR3 bases are TGTGCCTGGATATTTCTCCCGGGACAGGAAGCTTTCTTT. Translated, it gives CAWIFLPGQEAFF.

The rearrangement joins TRBV18 to TRBJ2-7, with 7 nucleotides matching TRBD1. The germline V gene has CDR1 KGHSH and CDR2 LQKENI. V lost 3 bases to trimming and J lost 3 bases; unmatched junction nucleotides: 8. CDR3 length: 15 residues. This CDR3 reads CASSPSKTGFYEQYF. The DNA of the CDR3 is TGTGCCAGCTCACCCTCCAAGACAGGGTTCTACGAGCAGTACTTC. Based on the CDR3 plus reference TRBV18 and TRBJ2-7, the full variable domain is NAGVMQNPRHLVRRRGQEARLRCSPMKGHSHVYWYRQLPEEGLKFMVYLQKENIIDESGMPKERFSAEFPKEGPSILRIQQVVRGDSAAYFCASSPSKTGFYEQYFGPGTRLTVT.